Shown below are 28 T cell receptor beta chains from a single sample sequenced in a study of metastatic and nonmetastatic thyroid tumors. Thyroid surgery was performed in patients who had received no treatment beforehand. MiXCR reprocessed the PCR reads for TCRdb. The table records tens of thousands of clones, approximately 16% of them present only once. Sequences were obtained from tumor tissue. These receptor sequences come from a female donor with papillary thyroid cancer or a benign thyroid nodule (not recorded which). Some clones in this sample may be carry-over from other donors' samples.

This clone was recorded many times. The chain has TRBV28 and TRBJ1-6, with TRBD1 identical over 7 bases. Trimming cost V 1 base and J 9 bases; bases outside gene matches: 9. Germline V gene lookup returns CDR1 MDHEN and CDR2 SYDVKM. This CDR3 region has 16 residues. The DNA for the CDR3 is TGTGCCAGCAGTTTATTGAGGGGGCAATATGGTTCACCCCTCCACTTT. Its translation: CASSLLRGQYGSPLHF. The entire variable domain, with the rest obtained from reference TRBV28 and TRBJ1-6, is as follows: DVKVTQSSRYLVKRTGEKVFLECVQDMDHENMFWYRQDPGLGLRLIYFSYDVKMKEKGDIPEGYSVSREKKERFSLILESASTNQTSMYLCASSLLRGQYGSPLHFGNGTRLTVT.

This clone occurred many times. This chain uses TRBV2 with TRBJ1-5; weak D call: TRBD1 (6 bases). The V gene's germline CDR1 is SNHLY and CDR2 FYNNEI. The CDR3 has 13 residues. V was clipped by 11 bases and J by 0 bases, with 11 bases between them. CDR3 sequence (DNA): TGTGCCGGAGGGGGTACTAGCAATCAGCCCCAGCATTTT. Its protein product is CAGGGTSNQPQHF.

This clone was recorded many times. The V gene is TRBV7-9, the J gene TRBJ2-3; 10 bases are a match to TRBD2. The trim removed 5 bases at V and 3 bases at J, leaving 5 bases unmatched. The CDR3 has 15 residues. Germline V CDR1 and CDR2: SEHNR, FQNEAQ (reference sequence). CDR3 loop: CASSPLAGQTDTQYF. DNA for the CDR3: TGTGCCAGCAGCCCACTAGCGGGGCAGACAGATACGCAGTATTTT.

Comment on this clone: In this CDR3 the conserved last residue, phenylalanine or tryptophan, is missing, so a read error is likely. The chain combines TRBV28 with TRBJ2-7, with TRBD1 identical over 7 bases. Per germline, CDR1 MDHEN and CDR2 SYDVKM. CDR3 length: 15 amino acids. The V and J ends lost 5 bases and 7 bases, in that order; junction bases with no gene match: 14. The CDR3 DNA reads TGTGCCAGCAGTCTCGACAGGGCCCTGAGCAAAGAGCAGTACTCC. Protein product: CASSLDRALSKEQYS.

This clone has at least ten counts. The V and J genes are TRBV27 and TRBJ2-1, with 7 bases matching TRBD1. V shed 4 bases, J shed 0 bases, and the junction held 3 bases outside the gene matches. Looked up from germline, CDR1 is MNHEY and CDR2 is SMNVEV (reference sequence). The CDR3 is made up of 15 amino acids. The DNA of the CDR3 is TGTGCCAGCAGTTGGGGGACAGTCTCCTACAATGAGCAGTTCTTC. This sequence encodes CASSWGTVSYNEQFF.

For this clone: It is likely a read error, because the conserved phenylalanine at the end of the CDR3 is missing. The chain joins TRBV5-1 to TRBJ1-2; 10 bases fit TRBD1. Germline CDR1 reads SGHRS; CDR2 reads YFSETQ. CDR3 length equals 13 residues. The CDR3 coding sequence is TGCACCAGCAGCTGGACAGGGGGCTATGGCTACACCCTC. Protein product: CTSSWTGGYGYTL.

This clone was counted ten times or more. Within the sample, other DNA sequences also encode this same CDR3. V and J are TRBV7-2 and TRBJ2-7; D not certain. Trimming took off 5 bases at V and 3 bases at J, with 17 bases between the two ends. From germline, CDR1 is SGHTA and CDR2 FQGNSA. This CDR3 has 15 residues. As DNA, the CDR3 is TGTGCCAGCAGCGTCGTCAGGACCGCCTTCTACGAGCAGTACTTC. Protein sequence: CASSVVRTAFYEQYF.

This clone was detected ten times or more. The chain is built from TRBV27 and TRBJ1-1; D call uncertain. The CDR3 runs 14 residues. Trimming left V 2 bases short and J 5 bases short, with 12 bases between. Germline V gene lookup returns CDR1 MNHEY and CDR2 SMNVEV (reference sequence). The CDR3 DNA follows: TGTGCCAGCAGTTTAGGAGGGCGTCGGACTGAAGCTTTCTTT. Residues: CASSLGGRRTEAFF.

The sample holds many counts of this clone. The chain employs TRBV9 and TRBJ2-5; D possibly matches TRBD1 or TRBD2 (5 bases each). From germline, CDR1 is SGDLS and CDR2 YYNGEE. V was shortened by 0 bases and J by 5 bases, with 8 bases between the two germline ends. The CDR3 is 13 amino acids. The CDR3 sequence: CASSVGGEETQYF. The CDR3 nucleotides read TGTGCCAGCAGCGTAGGAGGGGAGGAGACCCAGTACTTC.

This clone was counted many times. The J gene is TRBJ2-6, the V gene TRBV7-9; 8 nucleotides line up with TRBD1. The J segment lost 3 bases and the V segment lost 1 base, leaving 8 bases of the junction unmatched. The CDR3 contains 18 residues. The germline V gene encodes CDR1 SEHNR and CDR2 FQNEAQ (reference sequence). The CDR3 region has the DNA TGTGCCAGCAGCTTAGGGACAGGGTTTTTAGGTGGGGCCAACGTCCTGACTTTC. This encodes CASSLGTGFLGGANVLTF.

This clone was observed at least ten times. The rearrangement joins TRBV4-2 to TRBJ1-2; the D is unclear. The germline V gene encodes CDR1 LGHNA and CDR2 YNFKEQ. Trimming shortened V by 0 bases and J by 5 bases, and 19 bases separated the two germline ends. The CDR3 is made up of 17 amino acids. The CDR3 reads CASSQELHRTNPYGYTF. CDR3 DNA: TGTGCCAGCAGCCAAGAATTGCACCGAACTAATCCTTATGGCTACACCTTC.

This clone was seen at least ten times. V and J are TRBV28 and TRBJ2-1; 8 nucleotides agree with TRBD2. This CDR3 spans 15 amino acids. Per the germline V gene, CDR1 is MDHEN and CDR2 is SYDVKM. Trimming cost V 10 bases and J 8 bases; bases outside gene matches: 16. The CDR3 spells CAITPPGLGVDEQFF. CDR3 DNA: TGTGCCATTACCCCTCCGGGACTAGGAGTAGATGAGCAGTTCTTC.

This clone was detected many times. The genes are TRBV25-1 and TRBJ2-5, with 9 nucleotides matching TRBD1. V lost 0 bases and J lost 4; bases outside the gene matches: 12. Germline V CDR1 and CDR2: MGHDK, SYGVNS. The CDR3 extends over 18 amino acids. The chain's CDR3 is CASSEYKGDRVARETQYF. The CDR3 DNA reads as TGTGCCAGCAGTGAATATAAGGGGGACAGGGTGGCCCGAGAGACCCAGTACTTC.

This clone has a handful of counts. This chain joins TRBV5-6 and TRBJ2-5, with TRBD1 matching 11 bases. This CDR3 region has 14 residues. The ends lost 4 bases at V and 6 bases at J; junction bases unmatched: 5. CDR1 is SGHDT, CDR2 YYEEEE, per germline. The CDR3 here is CASSPRDRGKTQYF. The CDR3 nucleotides are TGTGCCAGCAGCCCCCGGGACAGGGGGAAGACCCAGTACTTC. The full variable domain, in which reference TRBV5-6 and TRBJ2-5 provide the parts outside the CDR3, is DAGVTQSPTHLIKTRGQQVTLRCSPKSGHDTVSWYQQALGQGPQFIFQYYEEEERQRGNFPDRFSGHQFPNYSSELNVNALLLGDSALYLCASSPRDRGKTQYFGPGTRLLVL.

This clone was found many times. This may stem from a read error, because a much larger clone lies one nucleotide away. V and J are TRBV3-1 and TRBJ1-2, with D possibly being TRBD1 (6 bases). The germline V gene encodes CDR1 LGHDT and CDR2 YNNKEL (reference sequence). Trimming pared 4 bases from V and 7 bases from J, leaving 16 bases between. The CDR3 loop spans 14 amino acids. The CDR3 DNA reads TGTGCCAGCAGCCTTCTTCAGGGGAGAGGTGGCTACACCTTC. This gives the protein CASSLLQGRGGYTF. The whole variable domain, remainder taken from reference TRBV3-1 and TRBJ1-2, is DTAVSQTPKYLVTQMGNDKSIKCEQNLGHDTMYWYKQDSKKFLKIMFSYNNKELIINETVPNRFSPKSPDKAHLNLHINSLELGDSAVYFCASSLLQGRGGYTFGSGTRLTVV.

This clone came up a few times. CDR3 sequence reads: CASTQGGPLNTEAFF. The CDR3 DNA follows: TGTGCCAGCACCCAGGGGGGTCCCTTGAACACTGAAGCTTTCTTT. The genes are TRBV2 and TRBJ1-1; 7 bases are shared with TRBD1. The trim removed 7 bases at V and 0 bases at J, leaving 8 bases unmatched. This CDR3 contains 15 residues. Looked up from germline, CDR1 is SNHLY and CDR2 is FYNNEI. Together with reference TRBV2 and TRBJ1-1, the CDR3 gives the full variable domain: EPEVTQTPSHQVTQMGQEVILRCVPISNHLYFYWYRQILGQKVEFLVSFYNNEISEKSEIFDDQFSVERPDGSNFTLKIRSTKLEDSAMYFCASTQGGPLNTEAFFGQGTRLTVV.

This clone ranks as medium-sized. The chain links TRBV6-1 to TRBJ2-7; 7 nucleotides line up with TRBD1. V shed 9 bases, J shed 6 bases, and the junction held 11 bases outside the gene matches. This CDR3 has 13 amino acids. Germline values: CDR1 MNHNS, CDR2 SASEGT. The CDR3 protein is CASSTGQWAEQYF. CDR3 DNA: TGTGCCAGTAGCACGGGACAGTGGGCCGAGCAGTACTTC.

As for this clone: A much more abundant neighbour one base away suggests this may be a read error. This chain joins TRBV5-1 and TRBJ1-3, with TRBD1 identical over 7 bases. The trim removed 9 bases at V and 4 bases at J, leaving 10 bases unmatched. The germline CDR1 and CDR2 sequences are SGHRS and YFSETQ. There are 14 residues in the CDR3. In DNA, the CDR3 is TGCGCCATCAGGGGGACGGGGCCCGGAAACACCATATATTTT. Its translation is CAIRGTGPGNTIYF.

This clone has at least ten counts. CDR3 sequence (DNA): TGCAGTGCTAGAGATAGCGCGAAGGGCCTCTATGGCTACACCTTC. Translating gives CSARDSAKGLYGYTF. The chain combines TRBV20-1 with TRBJ1-2; D call uncertain. Germline V gene lookup returns CDR1 DFQATT and CDR2 SNEGSKA (reference sequence). This CDR3 spans 15 amino acids. V gave up 0 bases and J gave up 4 bases, with 15 bases separating them.

V is TRBV4-2 and J is TRBJ2-2, with 7 bases that match TRBD1. Per the germline V gene, CDR1 is LGHNA and CDR2 is YNFKEQ. Trimming took 0 bases from V and 4 from J; bases not matched to a gene: 8. The CDR3 extends over 17 amino acids. CDR3 sequence (DNA): TGTGCCAGCAGCCAAGATTACGGACAGGTCGGCACCGGGGAGCTGTTTTTT. Residues: CASSQDYGQVGTGELFF.

At least ten counts were recorded for this clone. The rearrangement links TRBV3-1 to TRBJ1-5; 8 bases match TRBD1. Germline CDR1 LGHDT, CDR2 YNNKEL (reference sequence). V gave up 1 base and J gave up 4 bases; unmatched junction bases: 9. This CDR3 has 17 residues. CDR3 residues: CASSQGGRDRTNQPQHF. In DNA, the CDR3 is TGTGCCAGCAGCCAAGGGGGACGGGACAGGACAAATCAGCCCCAGCATTTT.

This clone was picked up a small number of times. This chain links TRBV15 with TRBJ1-5, with unresolved D. The V end was cut by 4 bases, the J end by 2 bases, with 12 bases between. Germline loops: CDR1 LNHNV, CDR2 YYDKDF (reference sequence). The CDR3 consists of 15 residues. CDR3 sequence reads: CATSIRRTGNQPQHF. CDR3 sequence (DNA): TGTGCCACCAGCATCCGTCGTACGGGCAATCAGCCCCAGCATTTT.

Comment on this clone: With a much larger clone just one base away, this may be a read error. The chain recombines TRBV20-1 with TRBJ1-6, with TRBD1 identical over 8 bases. V lost 6 bases and J lost 7; bases outside the gene matches: 8. The CDR3 is made up of 14 amino acids. Germline-derived CDR1 and CDR2 are DFQATT and SNEGSKA (reference sequence). The chain's CDR3 is CSAPTGQANSPLHF. The CDR3 DNA reads TGCAGTGCCCCAACGGGACAGGCAAATTCACCCCTCCACTTT.

This chain links TRBV10-2 with TRBJ2-7, with D uncertain. Germline CDR1 reads WSHSY; CDR2 reads SAAADI. This CDR3 has 11 residues. V lost 5 bases to trimming and J lost 6 bases, with 8 bases between them. This chain's CDR3 is CASSPSLEQYF. CDR3 DNA sequence: TGCGCCAGCAGTCCGTCCCTCGAGCAGTACTTC.

This clone is medium-sized by share. This CDR3 reads CASSQIQTGSNYGYTF. CDR3 DNA: TGCGCCAGCAGCCAGATTCAGACGGGTTCTAACTATGGCTACACCTTC. The chain couples TRBV4-1 to TRBJ1-2; D unclear. The germline V gene encodes CDR1 MGHRA and CDR2 YSYEKL. The CDR3 runs to 16 residues. V gave up 3 bases and J gave up 0 bases, with 14 bases separating them.

This clone was counted between two and nine times. This could be a read error, since a much larger clone is one nucleotide away. The identical CDR3 is also encoded by other nucleotide sequences in the sample. This chain connects TRBV29-1 to TRBJ1-4; D unclear. V was trimmed by 6 bases and J by 0 bases, leaving 14 bases between them. Germline V gene lookup returns CDR1 SQVTM and CDR2 ANQGSEA. CDR3 length: 15 residues. As DNA, the CDR3 is TGCAGCGTGGGGATTACGGGTACAACTAATGAAAAACTGTTTTTT. It translates to CSVGITGTTNEKLFF.

This clone was counted at least ten times. The chain couples TRBV5-1 to TRBJ1-4, with TRBD1 identical over 7 bases. V gave up 0 bases and J gave up 10 bases; unmatched junction bases: 9. CDR1 and CDR2 (germline): SGHRS, YFSETQ. The CDR3 loop spans 15 amino acids. This chain's CDR3 is CASSLVEGARGKLFF. In nucleotides, the CDR3 is TGCGCCAGCAGCTTGGTCGAGGGGGCGCGGGGAAAACTGTTTTTT.

There are many counts of this clone. A read error may be the cause here, since a much bigger clone is one base away. This chain connects TRBV4-1 to TRBJ2-5; 7 bases fit TRBD1. Trimming at V came to 3 bases and at J to 5 bases, leaving 6 bases not matched to a gene. CDR1 and CDR2 from the germline V gene are MGHRA and YSYEKL. The CDR3 totals 14 residues. CDR3 nucleotides: TGCGCCAGCAGCCATACAGGGGTGGTGGAGACCCAGTACTTC. It translates to CASSHTGVVETQYF.